Below, 10 T cell receptor beta chains from the same sample are listed, as sequenced in a study of a mutant IDH1 vaccine in newly diagnosed glioma. Here immunoSEQ multiplex PCR was the method, and the copy in TCRdb shows in-frame clones only, minus some. Of 30,000 to 40,000 clones in the sample, about nine tenths were seen once. Time point meaning: week 47, end of study. Doses comprised 300 ug of mutant IDH1 20-mer peptide each, plus topical imiquimod. Their antigen targets remain unknown. The sample here was PBMCs, taken from a glioma patient whose treatment included an IDH1 peptide vaccine. The receptors originated from a woman aged 40 to 49 with glioma.

The chain couples TRBV30 to TRBJ1-3; D ambiguous. CDR1 and CDR2 from the germline V gene are GTSNPN and SVGIG (reference sequence). The CDR3 is made up of 13 amino acids. The germline V and J ends were trimmed by 0 bases and 1 base, with 4 bases remaining between them. The CDR3 loop is CAWSVTSGNTIYF. For the CDR3, the DNA is TGTGCCTGGAGTGTGACTTCTGGAAACACCATATATTTT. The full variable domain, completed using reference TRBV30 and TRBJ1-3, is SQTIHQWPATLVQPVGSPLSLECTVEGTSNPNLYWYRQAAGRGLQLLFYSVGIGQISSEVPQNLSASRPQDRQFILSSKKLLLSDSGFYLCAWSVTSGNTIYFGEGSWLTVV.

The chain recombines TRBV28 with TRBJ1-1; tentative D call: TRBD1 (6 bases). V lost 3 bases and J lost 4, with 15 bases in between. This CDR3 is built from 15 residues. The V gene's germline CDR1 is MDHEN and CDR2 SYDVKM. The CDR3 region is CASSFWGAGGTEAFF. CDR3 sequence (DNA): TGTGCCAGCAGTTTTTGGGGGGCTGGAGGCACTGAAGCTTTCTTT.

The chain carries TRBV30 and TRBJ2-6, with D perhaps matching TRBD2 (5 bases). V shed 2 bases and J shed 0 bases, with 11 bases lying between them. The germline CDR1 and CDR2 sequences are GTSNPN and SVGIG (reference sequence). The CDR3 is 16 residues long. CDR3 nucleotides: TGTGCCTGGAGTCGACGACGGGACTCTGGGGCCAACGTCCTGACTTTC. Translating it yields CAWSRRRDSGANVLTF.

The genes are TRBV7-2 and TRBJ2-7, with a possible D match to TRBD1 (5 bases). CDR1 SGHTA and CDR2 FQGNSA come from the germline V gene. This CDR3 has 15 amino acids. Trimming left V 0 bases short and J 4 bases short, with 13 bases between. The CDR3 loop reads CASSLAARVGYEQYF. For the CDR3, the DNA is TGTGCCAGCAGCTTAGCGGCCAGGGTGGGATACGAGCAGTACTTC.

V usage is TRBV4-1 and J usage is TRBJ1-6; no reliable D call. Germline lookup yields CDR1 MGHRA and CDR2 YSYEKL. Trimming removed 0 bases at V and 5 bases at J, with 8 bases between. The CDR3 spans 15 residues. Here the CDR3 reads CASSQDGVNNSPLHF. The CDR3 nucleotides are TGCGCCAGCAGCCAAGACGGGGTTAATAATTCACCCCTCCACTTT.

This chain uses TRBV6-1 with TRBJ1-1, with D unresolved. Germline V gene lookup returns CDR1 MNHNS and CDR2 SASEGT. The V and J ends lost 7 bases and 5 bases respectively, with 20 bases between them. The CDR3 is 15 residues long. The CDR3 loop is CASTVEMWRGTEAFF. The CDR3 nucleotides are TGTGCCAGCACGGTGGAAATGTGGCGCGGTACTGAAGCTTTCTTT.

The CDR3 bases are TGTGCCAGCAGCTTAGAGAGATACACAGATACGCAGTATTTT. Translation: CASSLERYTDTQYF. V usage is TRBV7-9 and J usage is TRBJ2-3; D is ambiguous. Trimming removed 1 base at V and 2 bases at J, with 7 bases between. This CDR3 comprises 14 residues. Germline values: CDR1 SEHNR, CDR2 FQNEAQ (reference sequence). Looking up the rest from reference TRBV7-9 and TRBJ2-3 gives the full variable domain: DTGVSQNPRHKITKRGQNVTFRCDPISEHNRLYWYRQTLGQGPEFLTYFQNEAQLEKSRLLSDRFSAERPKGSFSTLEIQRTEQGDSAMYLCASSLERYTDTQYFGPGTRLTVL.

The chain is built from TRBV4-2 and TRBJ1-2, with TRBD1 as a possible D gene (6 bases). V shed 4 bases and J shed 8 bases, with 17 bases lying between them. Per germline, CDR1 LGHNA and CDR2 YNFKEQ. The CDR3 totals 14 residues. CDR3 DNA sequence: TGTGCCAGCAGCCGCGAGGGGGGGGGTACAGGCTACACCTTC. Amino acids: CASSREGGGTGYTF.

CDR3 DNA sequence: TGTGCCAGCAGGCGAACAGACGTAGCTACTGAAGCTTTCTTT. Protein product: CASRRTDVATEAFF. The chain uses TRBV25-1 and TRBJ1-1; no clear D. The length of the CDR3 is 14 residues. From germline, CDR1 is MGHDK and CDR2 SYGVNS. The V and J ends lost 6 bases and 5 bases respectively, with 16 bases between them. Combining the CDR3 with reference TRBV25-1 and TRBJ1-1 gives the whole variable domain EADIYQTPRYLVIGTGKKITLECSQTMGHDKMYWYQQDPGMELHLIHYSYGVNSTEKGDLSSESTVSRIRTEHFPLTLESARPSHTSQYLCASRRTDVATEAFFGQGTRLTVV.

This rearrangement joins TRBV4-2 to TRBJ2-1, with 11 bases fitting TRBD2. Germline CDR1 is LGHNA and CDR2 is YNFKEQ. With V trimmed by 3 bases and J by 8 bases, 12 bases remained unmatched. The length of the CDR3 is 17 residues. Here the CDR3 reads CASSQYIAGGPSDEQFF. DNA for the CDR3: TGTGCCAGCAGCCAGTATATAGCGGGGGGGCCTAGTGATGAGCAGTTCTTC.